The entry below describes one T cell receptor (beta chain). The antigen is not known. The data derive from a study of T cell repertoires in cytomegalovirus infection. Looking at the study overall: Public TCR beta signatures provided an indication of both CMV infection and a matching HLA type.

Study outcomes and limitations: What dominated the ex vivo response were HLA-C-restricted CMV-specific TCR beta clonotypes. CMV carriers having the relevant HLA were flagged by cumulative public TCR beta family frequency.

TCRdb re-derived calls from the reads in MiXCR, one entry per CDR3 protein. The profile shows about 740,000 distinct CDR3 sequences, 35% to 45% of them singletons. This receptor was obtained from a human donor in good health (CMV status not recorded). Some clones in this sample may be carry-over from other donors' samples. Material: PBMCs.

In nucleotides, the CDR3 is TGTGCCAGCAGTGTTCCGGGACAGACAAAGAGCTCCTATAATTCACCCCTCCACTTT. This translates into CASSVPGQTKSSYNSPLHF. The chain recombines TRBV6-4 with TRBJ1-6; TRBD1 matches at 7 bases. The V gene's germline CDR1 is MRHNA and CDR2 SNTAGT. The CDR3 is 19 residues long. Unmatched junction bases numbered 12, after V lost 4 bases and J lost 0 bases.